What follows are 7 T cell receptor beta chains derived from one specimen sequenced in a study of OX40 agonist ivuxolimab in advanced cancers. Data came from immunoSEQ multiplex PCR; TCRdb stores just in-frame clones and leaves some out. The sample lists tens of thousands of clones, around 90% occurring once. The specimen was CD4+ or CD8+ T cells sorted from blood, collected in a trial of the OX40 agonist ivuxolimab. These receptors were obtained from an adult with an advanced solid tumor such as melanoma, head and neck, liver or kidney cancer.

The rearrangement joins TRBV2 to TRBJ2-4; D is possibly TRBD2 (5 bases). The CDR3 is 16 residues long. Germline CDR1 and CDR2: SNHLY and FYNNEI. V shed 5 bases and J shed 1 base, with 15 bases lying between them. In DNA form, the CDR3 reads TGTGCCAGCAGTAGGGCAGGCGGGTCTGCCAAAAACATTCAGTACTTC. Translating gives CASSRAGGSAKNIQYF.

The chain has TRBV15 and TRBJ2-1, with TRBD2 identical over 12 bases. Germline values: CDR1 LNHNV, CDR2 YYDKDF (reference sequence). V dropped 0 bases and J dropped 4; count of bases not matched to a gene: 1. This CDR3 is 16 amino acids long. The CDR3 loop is CATSRELAGGYNEQFF. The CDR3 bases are TGTGCCACCAGCAGAGAGCTAGCGGGAGGGTACAATGAGCAGTTCTTC.

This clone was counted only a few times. The CDR3 sequence is CASSLAGNTIYF. CDR3 in DNA: TGTGCCAGCAGCTTAGCGGGAAACACCATATATTTT. This chain joins TRBV7-6 and TRBJ1-3; D remains unclear. The germline V gene has CDR1 SGHVS and CDR2 FNYEAQ. The V gene lost 0 bases and the J gene lost 4 bases, with 1 base spanning the gap. The length of the CDR3 is 12 residues.

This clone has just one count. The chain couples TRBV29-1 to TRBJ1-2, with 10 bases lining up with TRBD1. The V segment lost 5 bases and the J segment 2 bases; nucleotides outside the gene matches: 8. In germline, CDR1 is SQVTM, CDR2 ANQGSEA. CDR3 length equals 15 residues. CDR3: CSVMGQGTGNYGYTF. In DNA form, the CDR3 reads TGCAGCGTTATGGGACAGGGGACGGGAAACTATGGCTACACCTTC.

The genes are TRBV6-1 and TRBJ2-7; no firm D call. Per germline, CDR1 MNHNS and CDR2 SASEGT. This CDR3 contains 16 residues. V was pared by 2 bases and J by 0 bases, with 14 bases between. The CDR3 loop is CASSESPTVSSYEQYF. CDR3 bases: TGTGCCAGCAGTGAATCCCCCACAGTGAGCTCCTACGAGCAGTACTTC.

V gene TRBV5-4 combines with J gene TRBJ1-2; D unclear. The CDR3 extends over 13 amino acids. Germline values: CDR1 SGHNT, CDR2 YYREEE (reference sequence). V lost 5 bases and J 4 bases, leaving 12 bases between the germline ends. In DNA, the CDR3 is TGTGCCAGCAGTGACCGGACTGGCTATGGCTACACCTTC. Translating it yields CASSDRTGYGYTF. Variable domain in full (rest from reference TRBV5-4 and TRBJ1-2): ETGVTQSPTHLIKTRGQQVTLRCSSQSGHNTVSWYQQALGQGPQFIFQYYREEENGRGNFPPRFSGLQFPNYSSELNVNALELDDSALYLCASSDRTGYGYTFGSGTRLTVV.

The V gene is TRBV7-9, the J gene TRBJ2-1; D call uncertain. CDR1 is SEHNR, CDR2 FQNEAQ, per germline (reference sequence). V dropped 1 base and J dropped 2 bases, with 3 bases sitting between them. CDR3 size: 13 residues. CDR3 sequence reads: CASSLGAYNEQFF. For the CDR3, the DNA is TGTGCCAGCAGCTTAGGAGCCTACAATGAGCAGTTCTTC. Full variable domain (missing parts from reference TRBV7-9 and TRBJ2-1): DTGVSQNPRHKITKRGQNVTFRCDPISEHNRLYWYRQTLGQGPEFLTYFQNEAQLEKSRLLSDRFSAERPKGSFSTLEIQRTEQGDSAMYLCASSLGAYNEQFFGPGTRLTVL.